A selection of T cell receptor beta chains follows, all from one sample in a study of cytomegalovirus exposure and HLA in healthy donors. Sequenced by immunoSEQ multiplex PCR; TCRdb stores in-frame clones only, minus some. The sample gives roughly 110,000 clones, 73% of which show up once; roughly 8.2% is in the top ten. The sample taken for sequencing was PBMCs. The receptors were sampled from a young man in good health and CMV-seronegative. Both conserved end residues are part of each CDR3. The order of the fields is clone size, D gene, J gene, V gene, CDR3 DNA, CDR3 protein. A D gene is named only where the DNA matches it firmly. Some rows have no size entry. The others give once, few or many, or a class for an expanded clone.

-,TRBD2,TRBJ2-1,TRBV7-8,TGTGCCAGCAGCTTCAGGGGAGGGCCGACTAGCGGGATCTTCGGTGAGCAGTTCTTC,CASSFRGGPTSGIFGEQFF
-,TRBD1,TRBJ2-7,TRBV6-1,TGTGCCAGCACTTCACAGGGGATTCGTGCCTCCGAGCAGTACTTC,CASTSQGIRASEQYF
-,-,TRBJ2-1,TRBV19,TGTGCCACCCGTAGGGGGGGTGCCTACAATGAGCAGTTCTTC,CATRRGGAYNEQFF
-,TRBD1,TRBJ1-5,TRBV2,TGTGCCAGCAAATCCGGGACAGGGGGCTATCAGCCCCAGCATTTT,CASKSGTGGYQPQHF
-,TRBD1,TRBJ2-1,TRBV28,TGTGCCAGCAGAGTTCCCGACAGGGAGAATGAGCAGTTCTTC,CASRVPDRENEQFF
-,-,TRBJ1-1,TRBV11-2,TGTGCCAGCAGACCGACAGGAGTGAACACTGAAGCTTTCTTT,CASRPTGVNTEAFF
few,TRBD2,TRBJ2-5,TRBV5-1,TGCGCCAGCAGCCCCGGACTAGCGGTTCAAGAGACCCAGTACTTC,CASSPGLAVQETQYF
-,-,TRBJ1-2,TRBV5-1,TGCGCCGGCAGCTTGGGCCCCGGAACTAGTGGCTACACCTTC,CAGSLGPGTSGYTF
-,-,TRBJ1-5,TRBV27,TGTGCCAGCAGTTTAACCTCCGCGGTCCGGCAGCCCCAGCATTTT,CASSLTSAVRQPQHF
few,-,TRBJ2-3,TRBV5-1,TGCGCCAGCAGCTTGGGCGCAGATACGCAGTATTTT,CASSLGADTQYF
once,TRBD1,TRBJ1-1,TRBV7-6,TGTGCCAGCAGCACCGGGACAGGGAACACTGAAGCTTTCTTT,CASSTGTGNTEAFF
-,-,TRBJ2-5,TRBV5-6,TGTGCCTCCGTATCGGTGGGCAGCCAAGAGACCCAGTACTTC,CASVSVGSQETQYF
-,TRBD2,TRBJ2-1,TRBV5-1,TGCGCCAGCAGCTTGGTCTCTAGCGGGGCTGAGCAGTTCTTC,CASSLVSSGAEQFF
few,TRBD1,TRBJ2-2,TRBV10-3,TGTGCCATCAGTGAGGGGGGACAGGGCCCTAAGGACTGGGCTCTCGGGGAGCTGTTTTTT,CAISEGGQGPKDWALGELFF
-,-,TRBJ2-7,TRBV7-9,TGTGCCAGCAGCCTAATTTCGAACGAGCAGTACTTC,CASSLISNEQYF
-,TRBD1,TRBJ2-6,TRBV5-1,TGCGCCAGCAACTTGGGACAGCTATCTGGGGCCAACGTCCTGACTTTC,CASNLGQLSGANVLTF
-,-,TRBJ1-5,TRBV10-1,TGCGCCAGCAGGAAGGCAGGGCAGCCCCAGCATTTT,CASRKAGQPQHF
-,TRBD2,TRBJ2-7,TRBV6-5,TGTGCCAGCAGTCCCGGACTAGCAGACACCTACGAGCAGTACTTC,CASSPGLADTYEQYF
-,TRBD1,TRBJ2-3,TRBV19,TGTGCCAGTACTACGGGACAGCGATCGGATACGCAGTATTTT,CASTTGQRSDTQYF
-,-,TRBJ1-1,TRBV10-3,TGTGCCACCTCTATGGGGCAGATCATGAACACTGAAGCTTTCTTT,CATSMGQIMNTEAFF
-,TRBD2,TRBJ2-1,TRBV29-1,TGCAGCGTTGACGCGAGACTAGCGGGAGTGGGGTCGGCCTCCTACAATGAGCAGTTCTTC,CSVDARLAGVGSASYNEQFF
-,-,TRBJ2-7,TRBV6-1,TGTGCCAGCAGTTTAGACAGGAACCCTTACTACGAGCAGTACTTC,CASSLDRNPYYEQYF
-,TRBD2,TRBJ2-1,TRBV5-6,TGTGCCAGCAGCCGGATACTAGCGGGGTTCCACAATGAGCAGTTCTTC,CASSRILAGFHNEQFF
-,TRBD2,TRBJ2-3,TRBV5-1,TGCGCCAGCAGCCTCGCAGCGGGGGAAGCAGATACGCAGTATTTT,CASSLAAGEADTQYF
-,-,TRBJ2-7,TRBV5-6,TGTGCCAGCAGCTTTAACACAGGGCCCTCCTACGAGCAGTACTTC,CASSFNTGPSYEQYF
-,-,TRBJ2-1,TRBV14,TGTGCCAGCAGCCAAATGGGGGCCCTTAACAATGAGCAGTTCTTC,CASSQMGALNNEQFF
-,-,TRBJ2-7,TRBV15,TGTGCCACCAGCGAAGGGTCACCCATATTGAGCGGTTCCTACGAGCAGTACTTC,CATSEGSPILSGSYEQYF